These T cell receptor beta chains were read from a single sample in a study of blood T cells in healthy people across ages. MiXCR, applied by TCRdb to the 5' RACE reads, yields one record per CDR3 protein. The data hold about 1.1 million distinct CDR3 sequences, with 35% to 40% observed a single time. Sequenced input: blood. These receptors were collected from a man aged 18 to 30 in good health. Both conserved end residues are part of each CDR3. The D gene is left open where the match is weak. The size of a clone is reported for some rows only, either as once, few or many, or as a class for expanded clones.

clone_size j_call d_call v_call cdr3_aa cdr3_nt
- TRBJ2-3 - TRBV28 CASIKGGGPSTDTQYF TGTGCCAGCATCAAGGGGGGGGGCCCTAGCACAGATACGCAGTATTTT
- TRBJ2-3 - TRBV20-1 CSALADTQYF TGCAGTGCTCTAGCAGATACGCAGTATTTT
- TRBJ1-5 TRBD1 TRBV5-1 CASSLSDRRNQPQHF TGCGCCAGCAGCTTGTCGGACAGGAGGAATCAGCCCCAGCATTTT
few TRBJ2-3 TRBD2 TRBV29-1 CSVVSGGTDTQYF TGCAGCGTTGTTTCGGGGGGGACAGATACGCAGTATTTT
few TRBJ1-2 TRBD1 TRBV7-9 CASSSEQGNYGYTF TGTGCCAGCAGCTCCGAACAGGGGAACTATGGCTACACCTTC
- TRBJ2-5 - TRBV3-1 CASSYAGRTTETQYF TGTGCCAGCAGCTATGCGGGCAGGACCACGGAGACCCAGTACTTC
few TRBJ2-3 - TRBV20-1 CSASPPGAPTDTQYF TGCAGTGCTAGCCCCCCGGGGGCCCCCACAGATACGCAGTATTTT
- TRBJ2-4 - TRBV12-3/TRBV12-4 CASSRRAKNQYF TGTGCCAGCAGTAGACGGGCGAAAAATCAGTACTTC
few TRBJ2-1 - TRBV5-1 CASSFEGATFDEQFF TGCGCCAGCAGCTTTGAAGGGGCTACTTTCGATGAGCAGTTCTTC
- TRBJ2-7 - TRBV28 CASSPDRYYNEQYF TGTGCCAGCAGTCCTGACAGGTACTACAATGAGCAGTACTTC
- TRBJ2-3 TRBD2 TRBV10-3 CAITERGEGVTQYF TGTGCCATCACGGAGCGGGGGGAGGGCGTCACGCAGTATTTT
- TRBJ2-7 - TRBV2 CASSGGGLRYEQYF TGTGCCAGCAGCGGTGGGGGTTTAAGGTACGAGCAGTACTTC
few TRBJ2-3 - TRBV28 CASRESGDTQYF TGTGCCAGCAGGGAAAGCGGAGATACGCAGTATTTT
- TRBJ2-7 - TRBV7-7 CASSLEPGATYEQYF TGTGCTAGCAGTTTGGAACCGGGCGCAACCTACGAGCAGTACTTC
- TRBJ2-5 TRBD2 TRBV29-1 CSVVPQSGGNGETQYF TGCAGCGTTGTCCCCCAGAGCGGGGGGAACGGAGAGACCCAGTACTTC
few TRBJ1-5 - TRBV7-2 CASSWYGSNQPQHF TGTGCCAGCAGCTGGTACGGGAGCAATCAGCCCCAGCATTTT
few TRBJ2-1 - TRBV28 CASNLPEQFF TGTGCCAGCAACCTCCCTGAGCAGTTCTTC
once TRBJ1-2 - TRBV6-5 CASRGAVDGYTF TGTGCCAGCAGAGGGGCAGTAGATGGCTACACCTTC
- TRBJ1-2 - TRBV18 CASSQDSETNYGYTF TGTGCCAGCTCACAGGACAGCGAAACTAACTATGGCTACACCTTC
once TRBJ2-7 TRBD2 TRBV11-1 CASSLDTSGDYEQYF TGTGCCAGCAGCTTAGATACTAGCGGAGACTACGAGCAGTACTTC
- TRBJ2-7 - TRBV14 CASSQATEPYEQYF TGTGCCAGCAGCCAAGCGACAGAACCCTACGAGCAGTACTTC
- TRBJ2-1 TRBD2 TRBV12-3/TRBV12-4 CASSFGGGAPVPYNEQFF TGTGCCAGCAGTTTTGGCGGGGGGGCCCCCGTACCCTACAATGAGCAGTTCTTC
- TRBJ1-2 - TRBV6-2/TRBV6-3 CASSYSIPGGYGYTF TGTGCCAGCAGTTACTCGATCCCCGGGGGCTATGGCTACACCTTC
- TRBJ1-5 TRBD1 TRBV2 CASSEADRGGGQPQHF TGTGCCAGCAGTGAAGCGGACAGGGGGGGAGGGCAGCCCCAGCATTTT
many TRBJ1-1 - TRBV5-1 CASSPSGGSTEAFF TGCGCCAGCAGCCCATCCGGGGGGAGCACTGAAGCTTTCTTT
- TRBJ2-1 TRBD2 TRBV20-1 CSARLLAGSSYNEQFF TGCAGTGCTAGGCTGCTAGCGGGGAGCTCCTACAATGAGCAGTTCTTC
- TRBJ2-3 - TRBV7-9 CASSTMGLATDTQYF TGTGCCAGCAGCACAATGGGACTCGCCACAGATACGCAGTATTTT
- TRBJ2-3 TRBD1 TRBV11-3 CASSHRQGTDTQYF TGTGCCAGCAGCCACCGACAGGGTACAGATACGCAGTATTTT
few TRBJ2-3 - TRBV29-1 CSVGRKLSTDTQYF TGCAGCGTTGGACGGAAGCTAAGCACAGATACGCAGTATTTT
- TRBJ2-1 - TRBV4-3 CASSQDRWLDNEQVF TGCGCAAGCAGCCAAGATCGTTGGTTAGACAATGAGCAGGTCTTC
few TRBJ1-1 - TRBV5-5 CASSLRMSVYEAFF TGTGCCAGCAGCTTGAGGATGTCGGTTTATGAAGCTTTCTTT
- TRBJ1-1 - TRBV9 CASSVATGTGGTEAFF TGTGCCAGCAGCGTAGCTACCGGGACGGGAGGCACTGAAGCTTTCTTT
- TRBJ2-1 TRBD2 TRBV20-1 CSAPPLLAGGSIDEQFF TGCAGTGCTCCTCCCCTTCTAGCGGGGGGCTCTATCGATGAGCAGTTCTTC
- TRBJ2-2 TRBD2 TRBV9 CASSVGSGVDTGELFF TGTGCCAGCAGCGTAGGGAGCGGGGTCGACACCGGGGAGCTGTTTTTT
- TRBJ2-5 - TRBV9 CASSLGQTRQEAQYF TGTGCCAGCAGCCTAGGACAGACGAGACAAGAGGCCCAGTACTTC
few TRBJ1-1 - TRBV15 CATSRDRVNTEAFF TGTGCCACCAGCAGAGATCGGGTGAACACTGAAGCTTTCTTT
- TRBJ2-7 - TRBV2 CASPNDYEQYF TGTGCCAGTCCTAACGACTACGAGCAGTACTTC
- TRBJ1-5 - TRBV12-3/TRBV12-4 CASSLWGRDNQPQHF TGTGCCAGCAGTTTATGGGGGAGGGATAATCAGCCCCAGCATTTT
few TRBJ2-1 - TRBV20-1 CSARDPDSSSYNEQFF TGCAGTGCTAGAGATCCGGACAGCAGTTCCTACAATGAGCAGTTCTTC
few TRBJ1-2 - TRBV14 CASSPSGRRYGYTF TGTGCCAGCAGCCCTTCCGGGAGGCGCTATGGCTACACCTTC
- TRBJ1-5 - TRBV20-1 CSAVGSLNQPQHF TGCAGTGCTGTGGGCAGTTTGAATCAGCCCCAGCATTTT
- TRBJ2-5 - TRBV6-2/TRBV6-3 CASQLAQETQYF TGTGCCAGCCAACTCGCTCAAGAGACCCAGTACTTC
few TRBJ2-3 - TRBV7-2 CASSLGPGRRRDTQYF TGTGCCAGCAGCTTAGGGCCGGGACGGCGACGAGATACGCAGTATTTT
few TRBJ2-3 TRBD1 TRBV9 CASSPRDRGIVDTQYF TGTGCCAGCAGCCCGAGGGACAGGGGAATTGTAGATACGCAGTATTTT
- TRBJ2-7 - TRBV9 CASSVDRGNEQYF TGTGCCAGCAGCGTAGACCGAGGGAATGAGCAGTACTTC
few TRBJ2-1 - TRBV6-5 CASSYSIPDGDERWSYNEQFF TGTGCCAGCAGTTACTCGATCCCGGATGGAGACGAGAGGTGGTCCTACAATGAGCAGTTCTTC